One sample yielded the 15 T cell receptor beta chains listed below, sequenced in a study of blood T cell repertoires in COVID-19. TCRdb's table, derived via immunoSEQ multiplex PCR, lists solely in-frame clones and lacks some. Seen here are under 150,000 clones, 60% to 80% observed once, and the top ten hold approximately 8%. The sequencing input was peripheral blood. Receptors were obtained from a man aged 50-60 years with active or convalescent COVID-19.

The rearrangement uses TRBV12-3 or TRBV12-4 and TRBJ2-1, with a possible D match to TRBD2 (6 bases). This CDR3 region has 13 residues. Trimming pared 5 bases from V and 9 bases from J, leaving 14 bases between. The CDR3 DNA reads TGTGCCAGCAGTACGCGGGGCTACGTTGAGCAGTTCTTC. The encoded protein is CASSTRGYVEQFF.

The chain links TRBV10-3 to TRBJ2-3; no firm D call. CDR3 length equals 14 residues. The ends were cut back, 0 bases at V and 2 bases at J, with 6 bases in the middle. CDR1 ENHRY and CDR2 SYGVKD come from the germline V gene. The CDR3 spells CAISESRPTDTQYF. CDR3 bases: TGTGCCATCAGTGAGTCGCGGCCCACAGATACGCAGTATTTT.

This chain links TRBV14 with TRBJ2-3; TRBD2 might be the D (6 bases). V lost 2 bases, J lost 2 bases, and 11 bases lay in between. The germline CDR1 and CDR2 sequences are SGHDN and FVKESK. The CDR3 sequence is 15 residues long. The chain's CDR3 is CASSQLASFTDTQYF. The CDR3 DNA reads TGTGCCAGCAGCCAACTAGCGAGTTTCACAGATACGCAGTATTTT.

CDR3 nucleotides: TGTGCCAGCAGTGAGGCTAGAACTAACTATGGCTACACCTTC. This sequence encodes CASSEARTNYGYTF. The chain joins TRBV6-1 to TRBJ1-2; D ambiguous. V lost 3 bases to trimming and J lost 0 bases, with 8 bases between them. Germline V gene sequence: CDR1 MNHNS, CDR2 SASEGT. This CDR3 is 14 amino acids long.

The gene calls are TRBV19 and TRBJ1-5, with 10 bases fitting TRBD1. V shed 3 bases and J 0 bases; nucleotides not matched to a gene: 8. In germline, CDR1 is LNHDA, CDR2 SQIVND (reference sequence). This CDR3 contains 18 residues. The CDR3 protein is CASSIDRGQGYSNQPQHF. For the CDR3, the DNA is TGTGCCAGTAGTATCGACAGGGGGCAGGGATATAGCAATCAGCCCCAGCATTTT.

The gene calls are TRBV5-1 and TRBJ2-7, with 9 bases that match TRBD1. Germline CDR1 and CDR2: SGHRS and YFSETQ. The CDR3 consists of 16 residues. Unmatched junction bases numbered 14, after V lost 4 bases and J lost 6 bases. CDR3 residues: CASSVSPGQGWSEQYF. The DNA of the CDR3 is TGCGCCAGCAGCGTGAGCCCGGGACAGGGCTGGAGCGAGCAGTACTTC.

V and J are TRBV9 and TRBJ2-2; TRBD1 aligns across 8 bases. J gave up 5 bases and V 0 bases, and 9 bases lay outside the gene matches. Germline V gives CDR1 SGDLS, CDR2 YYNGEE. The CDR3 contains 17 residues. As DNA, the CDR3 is TGTGCCAGCAGCGTAGCCCCTACAGGGGGAGAAACCGGGGAGCTGTTTTTT. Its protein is CASSVAPTGGETGELFF.

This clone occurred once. The CDR3 DNA reads TGTGCCAGCAGCCGAGTTGGTGAAAAACTGTTTTTT. This encodes CASSRVGEKLFF. This sequence joins TRBV3-1 (or the pseudogene TRBV3-2) and TRBJ1-4, with D uncertain. CDR1 and CDR2 from the germline V gene are LGHDT and YNNKEL (reference sequence). This CDR3 is 12 amino acids long. Trimming stripped 4 bases from V and 7 bases from J, with 7 bases between.

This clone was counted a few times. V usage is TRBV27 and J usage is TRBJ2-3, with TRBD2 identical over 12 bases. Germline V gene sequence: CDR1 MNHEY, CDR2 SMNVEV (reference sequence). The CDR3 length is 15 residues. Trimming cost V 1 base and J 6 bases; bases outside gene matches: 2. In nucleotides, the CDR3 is TGTGCCAGCAGTTTATGGACTAGCGGGACTGATACGCAGTATTTT. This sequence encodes CASSLWTSGTDTQYF.

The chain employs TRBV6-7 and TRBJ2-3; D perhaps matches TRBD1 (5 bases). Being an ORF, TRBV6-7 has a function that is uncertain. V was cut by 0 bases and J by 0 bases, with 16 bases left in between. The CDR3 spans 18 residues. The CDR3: CASSYSEDTLTSTDTQYF. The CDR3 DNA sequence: TGTGCCAGCAGTTACTCCGAGGACACTTTAACTAGCACAGATACGCAGTATTTT.

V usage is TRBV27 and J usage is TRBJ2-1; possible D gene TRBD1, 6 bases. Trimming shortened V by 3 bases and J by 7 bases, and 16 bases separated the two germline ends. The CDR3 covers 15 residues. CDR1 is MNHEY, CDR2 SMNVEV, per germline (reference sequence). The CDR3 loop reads CASSLLGQGKNEQFF. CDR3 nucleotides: TGTGCCAGCAGTTTGCTAGGCCAGGGGAAGAATGAGCAGTTCTTC.

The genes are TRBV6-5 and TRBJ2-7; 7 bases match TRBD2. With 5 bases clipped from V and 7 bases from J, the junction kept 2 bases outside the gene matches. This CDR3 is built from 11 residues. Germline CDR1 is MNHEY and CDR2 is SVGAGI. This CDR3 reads CASSTGGEQYF. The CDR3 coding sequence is TGTGCCAGCAGTACCGGGGGGGAGCAGTACTTC.

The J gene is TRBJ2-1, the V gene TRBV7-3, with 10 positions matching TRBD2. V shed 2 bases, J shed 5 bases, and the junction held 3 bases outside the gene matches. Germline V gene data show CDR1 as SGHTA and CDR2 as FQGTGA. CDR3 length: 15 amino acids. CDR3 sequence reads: CASSLVLAGHNEQFF. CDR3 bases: TGTGCCAGCAGCTTAGTACTAGCGGGACACAATGAGCAGTTCTTC.

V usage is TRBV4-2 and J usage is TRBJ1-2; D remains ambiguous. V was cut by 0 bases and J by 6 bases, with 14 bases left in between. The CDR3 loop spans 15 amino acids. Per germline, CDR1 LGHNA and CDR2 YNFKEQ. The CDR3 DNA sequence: TGTGCCAGCAGCCAAGATCTGGTGAGCCTTGATGGCTACACCTTC. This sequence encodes CASSQDLVSLDGYTF.

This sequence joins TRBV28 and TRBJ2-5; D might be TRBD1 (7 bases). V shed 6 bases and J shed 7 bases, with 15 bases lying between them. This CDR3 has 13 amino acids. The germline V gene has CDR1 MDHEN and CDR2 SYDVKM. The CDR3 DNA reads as TGTGCCAGCAGAGCGACAGGGCGGGGGACCCAGTACTTC. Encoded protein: CASRATGRGTQYF.